These 12 T cell receptor beta chains originate from one sample sequenced in a study of T-cell memory formation after mild COVID-19. TCRdb processed the 5' RACE reads anew with MiXCR; each CDR3 protein has one entry. The sample contains about half a million distinct CDR3 sequences, 15% to 20% of which appear only once. Sequencing input: PBMCs or a T cell subset sorted from them (not recorded which). The origin of the receptors is an adult woman who had mild COVID-19 (a few samples of this study predate the infection). Cell type and time point are not known.

The chain couples TRBV7-8 to TRBJ1-1; D not certain. This CDR3 region has 16 residues. Germline V CDR1 and CDR2: SGHVS, FQNEAQ. V shed 5 bases and J shed 2 bases, with 18 bases lying between them. The CDR3 region is CASSHIGRKLNTEAFF. CDR3 in DNA: TGTGCCAGCAGCCATATCGGACGTAAACTAAACACTGAAGCTTTCTTT.

This sequence joins TRBV3-1 and TRBJ2-5, with D uncertain. The CDR3 runs 12 residues. Germline V gives CDR1 LGHDT, CDR2 YNNKEL (reference sequence). Trimming stripped 2 bases from V and 2 bases from J, with 3 bases between. The CDR3 loop is CASSQSQETQYF. CDR3 nucleotide sequence: TGTGCCAGCAGCCAAAGTCAAGAGACCCAGTACTTC.

The DNA of the CDR3 is TGTGCCAGCAGTGAGTTTGGTAGCGGGGGGGCCTACGAGCAGTACTTC. This translates into CASSEFGSGGAYEQYF. This chain uses TRBV2 with TRBJ2-7; 11 bases are shared with TRBD2. The CDR3 consists of 16 residues. Losses at the gene ends were 3 bases for V and 2 bases for J; bases not matched to a gene: 6. The germline CDR1 and CDR2 sequences are SNHLY and FYNNEI.

This chain links TRBV25-1 with TRBJ2-5; D unclear. V lost 3 bases, J lost 2 bases, and 10 bases lay in between. Germline CDR1 MGHDK, CDR2 SYGVNS. The CDR3 runs 14 residues. CDR3 sequence reads: CASSEMPSQETQYF. CDR3 DNA sequence: TGTGCCAGCAGTGAGATGCCCAGTCAAGAGACCCAGTACTTC.

The chain is built from TRBV18 and TRBJ2-1; a weak D match, TRBD1 (8 bases). V lost 3 bases and J 5 bases, leaving 14 bases between the germline ends. CDR3 length equals 15 residues. Per the germline V gene, CDR1 is KGHSH and CDR2 is LQKENI. The CDR3: CASSPTGGGHNEQFF. CDR3 bases: TGTGCCAGCTCACCCACAGGGGGGGGGCACAATGAGCAGTTCTTC. The complete variable domain, with remaining parts taken from reference TRBV18 and TRBJ2-1, reads NAGVMQNPRHLVRRRGQEARLRCSPMKGHSHVYWYRQLPEEGLKFMVYLQKENIIDESGMPKERFSAEFPKEGPSILRIQQVVRGDSAAYFCASSPTGGGHNEQFFGPGTRLTVL.

The J gene is TRBJ2-3, the V gene TRBV7-8; 8 bases fit TRBD2. Trimming took 5 bases from V and 6 from J; bases not matched to a gene: 7. CDR3 size: 14 residues. CDR1 is SGHVS and CDR2 is FQNEAQ in the germline V gene. CDR3 region: CASSRTSPRDTQYF. The CDR3 nucleotides are TGTGCCAGCAGCAGGACTAGCCCCCGGGATACGCAGTATTTT.

The table lists this clonotype with a few counts. The genes are TRBV15 and TRBJ1-4, with D unresolved. There are 15 residues in the CDR3. V was clipped by 5 bases and J by 2 bases, with 12 bases between them. CDR1 is LNHNV, CDR2 YYDKDF, per germline (reference sequence). The CDR3 sequence is CATSAEAGTNEKLFF. The CDR3, as DNA: TGTGCCACCAGCGCAGAGGCTGGGACTAATGAAAAACTGTTTTTT.

This clonotype has more than one count but fewer than ten. This sequence joins TRBV5-6 and TRBJ1-2; unclear D gene. This CDR3 comprises 14 residues. Germline lookup yields CDR1 SGHDT and CDR2 YYEEEE. Trimming stripped 1 base from V and 2 bases from J, with 9 bases between. CDR3 bases: TGTGCCAGCAGCTTGAATTCTCGGAACTATGGCTACACCTTC. Encoded protein: CASSLNSRNYGYTF. Full variable domain (rest looked up from reference TRBV5-6 and TRBJ1-2): DAGVTQSPTHLIKTRGQQVTLRCSPKSGHDTVSWYQQALGQGPQFIFQYYEEEERQRGNFPDRFSGHQFPNYSSELNVNALLLGDSALYLCASSLNSRNYGYTFGSGTRLTVV.

V usage is TRBV3-1 and J usage is TRBJ2-2; 8 bases agree with TRBD2. The CDR3 covers 16 residues. Trimming cost V 2 bases and J 7 bases; bases outside gene matches: 9. Germline V gene data show CDR1 as LGHDT and CDR2 as YNNKEL (reference sequence). The CDR3 sequence is CASSQFVSGRGGELFF. As DNA, the CDR3 is TGTGCCAGCAGCCAATTCGTCTCCGGGAGGGGCGGGGAGCTGTTTTTT.

The rearrangement uses TRBV5-1 and TRBJ1-5, with 7 bases aligning to TRBD1. Losses at the gene ends were 4 bases for V and 7 bases for J; bases not matched to a gene: 8. This CDR3 contains 14 residues. Per germline, CDR1 SGHRS and CDR2 YFSETQ. The CDR3 DNA sequence: TGCGCCAGCAGCGCGACAGGGAAGGACCAGCCCCAGCATTTT. This codes for CASSATGKDQPQHF.

The rearrangement uses TRBV6-5 and TRBJ1-1, with D unclear. V was clipped by 4 bases and J by 3 bases, with 18 bases between them. The germline V gene has CDR1 MNHEY and CDR2 SVGAGI. The CDR3 is made up of 16 amino acids. This chain's CDR3 is CASSFDPHSLDTEAFF. In DNA form, the CDR3 reads TGTGCCAGCAGTTTCGACCCCCATAGTTTGGACACTGAAGCTTTCTTT.

The rearrangement links TRBV20-1 to TRBJ2-7, with 10 bases aligning to TRBD1. This CDR3 region has 15 residues. The V and J ends lost 0 bases and 2 bases, in that order; junction bases with no gene match: 4. Germline values: CDR1 DFQATT, CDR2 SNEGSKA (reference sequence). CDR3 protein: CSARDIGTGAYEQYF. The CDR3 region has the DNA TGCAGTGCTAGAGATATAGGGACAGGGGCCTACGAGCAGTACTTC.